Below, one TCR beta chain is given with its context. Its antigen is still unknown. This entry is derived from a study of radiation and T cells in renal cell carcinoma. Study results and limitations: In blood, top tumor clones expanded by 2 weeks, shrinking by 4. Baseline intratumoral clonotype presence is unknown without pretreatment biopsies.

As for time point: baseline pretreatment blood. Treatment given: 15 Gy SBRT to primary tumor, nephrectomy 4 weeks later. The protocol was immunoSEQ multiplex PCR, while the TCRdb copy is restricted to in-frame clones and leaves out a portion. The sample shows about 50,000 clones, about 83% of them seen only once. The CDR3 contains 14 residues. J gave up 5 bases and V 3 bases, and 1 base lay outside the gene matches. Per germline, CDR1 SGHNT and CDR2 YYREEE (reference sequence). The sequence was obtained from a woman aged 70-85 years with renal cell carcinoma. This specimen was blood, taken from a patient whose treatment included radiotherapy and nephrectomy. This chain joins TRBV5-4 and TRBJ2-3; 12 bases fit TRBD2. CDR3 bases: TGTGCCAGCAGCTCGGGACTAGCGGGAGATACGCAGTATTTT. This gives the protein CASSSGLAGDTQYF.